This T cell receptor (beta chain) appears in the sequencing data of a study of CD8 T cells in ankylosing spondylitis (dated by TCRdb to the late 2010s). For context, the study as a whole: The study set out to find disease-linked TCR variants by profiling T cell receptor beta repertoires in ankylosing spondylitis patients and healthy donors. The full study cohort was made up of about two dozen ankylosing spondylitis patients and some 100 healthy donors. Peripheral blood was sampled, and synovial fluid was additionally collected from ankylosing spondylitis patients. Here is what the overall study found, with its caveats: A TCR beta motif made up of several highly homologous amino acid variants appeared to be characteristic of blood from ankylosing spondylitis patients. Some of the motif variants had been reported before in the synovial fluid and blood of reactive arthritis patients, a finding that suggests common disease-initiation mechanisms. The disease-linked clones were reported to be significantly enriched in matched synovial fluid samples from ankylosing spondylitis patients. The disease-linked clones showed a CD8+ phenotype and occurred at relatively low frequencies in peripheral blood.

The germline V gene (reference sequence) specifies DFQATT as CDR1 and SNEGSKA as CDR2. The CDR3 runs 14 residues from the cysteine to the phenylalanine. The CDR3 DNA has 42 bases and is translated from base 1. The V end loses 1 base and the J end loses 5 bases, and a stretch of 14 bases separates them. Sequencing was carried out with an Illumina HiSeq 2500. Quantitative 5'-RACE with molecular barcodes was used to prepare TCR beta libraries. The authors' pipeline ran thus. To identify disease-linked TCR variants, a new computational method was used, one built on a probabilistic model of VDJ rearrangement. TCRdb trimmed the raw reads at Q25, called clones with MiXCR and kept productive beta chains. Each CDR3 protein appears once, grouped with its most common genes and DNA. In this record, the V and J calls reflect TCRdb's handling and not the investigators' own analysis. Present in this sample are roughly 350,000 distinct CDR3 sequences, approximately 8% of which were seen just once. Approximately 15% of the sample comes from the top ten.

This clonotype has at least ten counts. Which antigen it targets is not known. No base-level quality is on record; no much larger clone is a single base apart. This receptor was taken from a male donor with ankylosing spondylitis. Sequenced input: blood, either unsorted or a sorted T cell fraction (not recorded which). The chain is made from TRBV20-1 and TRBJ2-5; the D gene cannot be resolved beyond TRBD1 or TRBD2, each matching 6 bases. The CDR3 has the sequence CSARAAGRGETQYF. The nucleotides are TGCAGTGCTAGAGCGGCGGGAAGGGGGGAGACCCAGTACTTC.